Presented here are 13 T cell receptor beta chains from one specimen sequenced in a study of blood T cells in healthy people across ages. The use of a sample-barcoded 5' primer and a J-beta primer mix characterized a second PCR of about 7 to 12 cycles. TCRdb recomputed calls from the 5' RACE reads with MiXCR, one row per CDR3 protein. The table includes 920,000 or so distinct CDR3 sequences, over 35% detected once. The sample taken for sequencing was blood. The receptor source for this set is a woman in her fifties or sixties in good health.

The chain recombines TRBV29-1 with TRBJ2-5; 7 nucleotides match TRBD1. J lost 5 bases, V lost 4 bases, and 7 bases had no gene match. This CDR3 has 13 residues. Germline values: CDR1 SQVTM, CDR2 ANQGSEA. Here the CDR3 reads CSVVGGSGETQYF. CDR3 coding DNA: TGCAGCGTTGTAGGGGGCTCGGGGGAGACCCAGTACTTC.

This clonotype was detected ten times or more. The chain employs TRBV5-1 and TRBJ2-5; unclear D gene. Between the trimmed V and J ends, which lost 8 bases and 1 base, there was a span of 9 bases. From germline, CDR1 is SGHRS and CDR2 YFSETQ. The CDR3 totals 12 residues. The DNA for the CDR3 is TGCGCCAGTCGACTGGGCCAAGAGACCCAGTACTTC. Its protein is CASRLGQETQYF.

The CDR3 is CASSYSGEGGEQFF. The CDR3 DNA sequence: TGTGCCAGCAGTTACTCGGGGGAAGGGGGAGAGCAGTTCTTC. This sequence joins TRBV6-5 and TRBJ2-1, with a weak D call TRBD1 (6 bases). The CDR3 is made up of 14 amino acids. Germline V gene sequence: CDR1 MNHEY, CDR2 SVGAGI. Trimming left V 0 bases short and J 10 bases short, with 13 bases between.

This clonotype was seen many times. The V and J genes are TRBV3-1 and TRBJ1-6; unclear D gene. V was clipped by 8 bases and J by 6 bases, with 11 bases between them. This CDR3 region has 13 residues. CDR1 is LGHDT and CDR2 is YNNKEL in the germline V gene (reference sequence). The CDR3 protein is CASAQVTNSPLHF. In DNA, the CDR3 is TGTGCCAGCGCCCAGGTCACTAATTCACCCCTCCACTTT.

This clonotype was seen a few times. The chain is built from TRBV6-1 and TRBJ2-3; 10 nucleotides agree with TRBD2. The CDR3 is 17 residues long. Germline trimming cut 1 base from V and 2 bases from J; bases unmatched to any gene: 6. Germline assignment: CDR1 MNHNS and CDR2 SASEGT. CDR3 bases: TGTGCCAGCAGTGAAGGGCTAGCGGGAGCTAACACAGATACGCAGTATTTT. It translates to CASSEGLAGANTDTQYF.

This clonotype was seen a few times. The rearrangement links TRBV6-2 or TRBV6-3 to TRBJ2-6; tentative D call: TRBD2 (6 bases). The CDR3 is 17 residues long. V was cut by 5 bases and J by 0 bases, with 14 bases left in between. The germline V gene has CDR1 MNHEY and CDR2 SVGEGT. CDR3 DNA: TGTGCCAGCAGTGGAGGACTATCTCCCTCTGGGGCCAACGTCCTGACTTTC. Translating it yields CASSGGLSPSGANVLTF.

The CDR3 DNA sequence: TGCGCCAGCAGCCAAGATTCAACCGGACAGGGAGTTTTTAATGAGCAGTTCTTC. It is translated as CASSQDSTGQGVFNEQFF. The rearrangement joins TRBV4-3 to TRBJ2-1, with 8 bases lining up with TRBD1. The trim removed 0 bases at V and 7 bases at J, leaving 14 bases unmatched. The CDR3 loop spans 18 amino acids. Germline V gene lookup returns CDR1 LGHNA and CDR2 YSLEER.

The chain is built from TRBV7-9 and TRBJ2-3; TRBD2 aligns across 13 bases. Losses at the gene ends were 5 bases for V and 7 bases for J; bases not matched to a gene: 6. In germline, CDR1 is SEHNR, CDR2 FQNEAQ (reference sequence). The CDR3 runs to 15 residues. The CDR3: CASSRLAGGFYTQYF. CDR3 nucleotides: TGTGCCAGCAGCCGACTAGCGGGAGGATTTTATACGCAGTATTTT.

J is TRBJ1-3 and V is TRBV25-1, with D maybe TRBD1 (6 bases). V lost 5 bases to trimming and J lost 0 bases, with 11 bases between them. The CDR3 runs 15 residues. Germline loops: CDR1 MGHDK, CDR2 SYGVNS. CDR3: CASSPRDNSGNTIYF. The CDR3 nucleotides read TGTGCCAGCAGTCCCCGGGACAACTCTGGAAACACCATATATTTT. Full variable domain (rest looked up from reference TRBV25-1 and TRBJ1-3): EADIYQTPRYLVIGTGKKITLECSQTMGHDKMYWYQQDPGMELHLIHYSYGVNSTEKGDLSSESTVSRIRTEHFPLTLESARPSHTSQYLCASSPRDNSGNTIYFGEGSWLTVV.

This chain links TRBV6-5 with TRBJ2-1; 13 positions match TRBD2. The V segment lost 5 bases and the J segment 7 bases; nucleotides outside the gene matches: 5. Germline V gives CDR1 MNHEY, CDR2 SVGAGI. The CDR3 has 15 residues. For the CDR3, the DNA is TGTGCCAGCAGTACCAGGACTAGCGGGAGAAATGAGCAGTTCTTC. Translating it yields CASSTRTSGRNEQFF.

Only a few counts were recorded for this clonotype. The chain carries TRBV12-3 or TRBV12-4 and TRBJ2-5; 7 bases match TRBD2. This CDR3 has 14 residues. V shed 6 bases and J 4 bases; nucleotides not matched to a gene: 8. Here the CDR3 reads CASRKQASGETQYF. In nucleotides, the CDR3 is TGTGCCAGCAGAAAGCAGGCTAGCGGAGAGACCCAGTACTTC.

A single count supports this clonotype. The missing conserved phenylalanine or tryptophan at the end of this CDR3 makes a read error likely. The chain carries TRBV10-3 and TRBJ2-1, with TRBD2 identical over 8 bases. Germline CDR1 ENHRY, CDR2 SYGVKD. The CDR3 spans 13 residues. V lost 2 bases and J lost 9; bases outside the gene matches: 3. The CDR3 region is CAISEGTRPEQFI. The CDR3 DNA is TGTGCCATCAGTGAGGGGACTAGACCTGAGCAGTTCATC.

The V gene is TRBV6-1, the J gene TRBJ2-7; possibly TRBD1 for D (5 bases). Per germline, CDR1 MNHNS and CDR2 SASEGT. V was pared by 7 bases and J by 2 bases, with 12 bases between. This CDR3 is 13 amino acids long. The CDR3 reads CASKYRTTYEQYF. The CDR3 DNA sequence: TGTGCCAGCAAGTACAGGACGACCTACGAGCAGTACTTC.